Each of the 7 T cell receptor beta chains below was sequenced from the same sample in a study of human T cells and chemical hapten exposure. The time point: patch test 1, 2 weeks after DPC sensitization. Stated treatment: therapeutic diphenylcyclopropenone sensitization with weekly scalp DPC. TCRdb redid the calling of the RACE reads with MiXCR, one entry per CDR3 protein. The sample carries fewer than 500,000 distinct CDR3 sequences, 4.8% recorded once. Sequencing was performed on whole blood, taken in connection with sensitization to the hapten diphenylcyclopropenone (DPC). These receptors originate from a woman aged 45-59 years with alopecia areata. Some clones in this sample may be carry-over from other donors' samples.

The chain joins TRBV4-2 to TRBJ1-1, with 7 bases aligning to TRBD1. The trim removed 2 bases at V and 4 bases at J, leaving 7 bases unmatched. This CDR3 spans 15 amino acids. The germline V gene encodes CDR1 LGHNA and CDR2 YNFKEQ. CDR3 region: CASSQITGVSTEAFF. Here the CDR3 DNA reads TGTGCCAGCAGCCAAATTACAGGGGTGAGCACTGAAGCTTTCTTT.

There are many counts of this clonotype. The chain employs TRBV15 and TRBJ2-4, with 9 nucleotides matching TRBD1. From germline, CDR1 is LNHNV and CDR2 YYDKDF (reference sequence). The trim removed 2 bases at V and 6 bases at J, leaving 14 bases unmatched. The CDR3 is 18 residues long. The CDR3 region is CATSRHRDRDSWRNIQYF. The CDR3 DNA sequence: TGTGCCACCAGCAGACACCGGGACAGGGACTCTTGGAGAAACATTCAGTACTTC. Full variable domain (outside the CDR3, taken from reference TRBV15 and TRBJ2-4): DAMVIQNPRYQVTQFGKPVTLSCSQTLNHNVMYWYQQKSSQAPKLLFHYYDKDFNNEADTPDNFQSRRPNTSFCFLDIRSPGLGDTAMYLCATSRHRDRDSWRNIQYFGAGTRLSVL.

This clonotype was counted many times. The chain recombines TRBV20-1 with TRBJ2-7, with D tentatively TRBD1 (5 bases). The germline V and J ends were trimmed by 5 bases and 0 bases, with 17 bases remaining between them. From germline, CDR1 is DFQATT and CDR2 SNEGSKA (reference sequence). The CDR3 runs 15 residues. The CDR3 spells CSAGAGPISSYEQYF. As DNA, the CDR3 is TGCAGTGCTGGGGCAGGGCCCATCAGCTCCTACGAGCAGTACTTC.

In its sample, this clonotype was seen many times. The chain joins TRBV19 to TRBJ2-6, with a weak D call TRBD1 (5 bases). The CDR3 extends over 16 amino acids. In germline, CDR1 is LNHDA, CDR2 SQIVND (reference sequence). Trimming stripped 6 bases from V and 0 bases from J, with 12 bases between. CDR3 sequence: CASRGTGRSGANVLTF. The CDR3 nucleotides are TGTGCCAGTAGAGGTACAGGCCGCTCTGGGGCCAACGTCCTGACTTTC. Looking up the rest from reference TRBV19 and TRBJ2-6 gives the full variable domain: DGGITQSPKYLFRKEGQNVTLSCEQNLNHDAMYWYRQDPGQGLRLIYYSQIVNDFQKGDIAEGYSVSREKKESFPLTVTSAQKNPTAFYLCASRGTGRSGANVLTFGAGSRLTVL.

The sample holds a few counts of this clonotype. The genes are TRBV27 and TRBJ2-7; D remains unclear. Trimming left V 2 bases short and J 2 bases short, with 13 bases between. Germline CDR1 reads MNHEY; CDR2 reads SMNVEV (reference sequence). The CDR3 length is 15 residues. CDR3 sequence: CASSLQGPGAYEQYF. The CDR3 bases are TGTGCCAGCAGTTTACAAGGACCCGGCGCCTACGAGCAGTACTTC.

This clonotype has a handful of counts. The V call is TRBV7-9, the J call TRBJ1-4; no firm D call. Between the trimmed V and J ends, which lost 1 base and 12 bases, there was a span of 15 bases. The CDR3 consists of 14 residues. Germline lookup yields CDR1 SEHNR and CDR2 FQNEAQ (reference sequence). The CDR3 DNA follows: TGTGCCAGCAGCTTAGACCTAAGCAGTGAGGAACTGTTTTTT. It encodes CASSLDLSSEELFF. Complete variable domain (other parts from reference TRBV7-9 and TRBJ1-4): DTGVSQNPRHKITKRGQNVTFRCDPISEHNRLYWYRQTLGQGPEFLTYFQNEAQLEKSRLLSDRFSAERPKGSFSTLEIQRTEQGDSAMYLCASSLDLSSEELFFGSGTQLSVL.

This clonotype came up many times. The CDR3 spells CATSSYRQLTDTQYF. DNA for the CDR3: TGTGCCACCAGCTCCTATAGACAGCTCACAGATACGCAGTATTTT. The chain joins TRBV15 to TRBJ2-3, with a weak D call TRBD1 (5 bases). CDR3 length equals 15 residues. The germline gives CDR1 LNHNV, CDR2 YYDKDF (reference sequence). V was trimmed by 5 bases and J by 2 bases, leaving 14 bases between them.